The 9 T cell receptor beta chains given below trace back to one sample, sequenced in a study of cytomegalovirus exposure and HLA in healthy donors. Researchers ran the PCR with 60 Vbeta and 13 Jbeta primers. Libraries were prepared by immunoSEQ multiplex PCR; TCRdb keeps only in-frame clonotypes and omits some of them. Among around 38,000 clones listed, about 66% were seen once. The sequenced sample consisted of PBMCs. These receptors were taken from a man aged 45 to 65 in good health and CMV-seropositive.

The chain uses TRBV19 and TRBJ2-1, with D uncertain. The CDR3 loop spans 13 amino acids. The ends were cut back, 1 base at V and 9 bases at J, with 10 bases in the middle. In germline, CDR1 is LNHDA, CDR2 SQIVND (reference sequence). CDR3 protein: CASSIGVRSEQFF. The DNA of the CDR3 is TGTGCCAGTAGTATAGGAGTACGGAGTGAGCAGTTCTTC.

V is TRBV5-8 and J is TRBJ1-1; D not resolved. CDR1 is SGHTS, CDR2 YDEGEE, per germline. Trimming pared 2 bases from V and 4 bases from J, leaving 15 bases between. This CDR3 is built from 15 residues. The CDR3 coding sequence is TGTGCCAGCAGCTTATACAGATCCAGTGGCACTGAAGCTTTCTTT. Amino acids: CASSLYRSSGTEAFF.

The rearrangement links TRBV9 to TRBJ2-5; TRBD2 matches 9 bases. Germline values: CDR1 SGDLS, CDR2 YYNGEE. The J segment lost 1 base and the V segment lost 0 bases, leaving 4 bases of the junction unmatched. The CDR3 loop spans 16 amino acids. The CDR3 DNA reads TGTGCCAGCAGCGTAGGGGGACTAGCACGCCAAGAGACCCAGTACTTC. Its translation: CASSVGGLARQETQYF.

This clone showed up just a few times. The junction departs from the called germline gene at one end, perhaps through a read error. The chain recombines TRBV7-9 with TRBJ2-1; D ambiguous. The CDR3 runs to 13 residues. CDR1 and CDR2 (germline): SEHNR, FQNEAQ (reference sequence). The CDR3 DNA follows: TGCGCCAGCAGCCAAAACGCGGTTCATGAGCAGTTCTTC. Translated, it gives CASSQNAVHEQFF.

The rearrangement joins TRBV29-1 to TRBJ2-1; maybe TRBD1 (8 bases). The CDR3 covers 16 residues. Trimming stripped 5 bases from V and 0 bases from J, with 17 bases between. The germline gives CDR1 SQVTM, CDR2 ANQGSEA. In DNA, the CDR3 is TGCAGCGTTCTCCAACAGGGGGGGGGCTCCTACAATGAGCAGTTCTTC. It specifies CSVLQQGGGSYNEQFF.

This clone was observed a handful of times. The chain has TRBV4-2 and TRBJ2-7, with D possibly TRBD1 on 6 matching bases. Per germline, CDR1 LGHNA and CDR2 YNFKEQ. This CDR3 is built from 16 residues. Trimming cost V 1 base and J 7 bases, with 20 bases left between them. CDR3 in amino acids: CASSQVFQGTSGEQYF. CDR3 nucleotides: TGTGCCAGCAGCCAAGTTTTCCAGGGGACCTCTGGAGAGCAGTACTTC.

The chain employs TRBV5-4 and TRBJ1-1; D not resolved. V lost 0 bases, J lost 7 bases, and 13 bases lay in between. The CDR3 length is 14 residues. CDR1 is SGHNT and CDR2 is YYREEE in the germline V gene (reference sequence). The CDR3 coding sequence is TGTGCCAGCAGCTTGGCCGTGGGCGCGCGTGAAGCTTTCTTT. It specifies CASSLAVGAREAFF. The full variable domain, completed using reference TRBV5-4 and TRBJ1-1, is ETGVTQSPTHLIKTRGQQVTLRCSSQSGHNTVSWYQQALGQGPQFIFQYYREEENGRGNFPPRFSGLQFPNYSSELNVNALELDDSALYLCASSLAVGAREAFFGQGTRLTVV.

The V and J genes are TRBV5-1 and TRBJ2-7; the D is unclear. The CDR3 length is 14 residues. Germline assignment: CDR1 SGHRS and CDR2 YFSETQ. Trimming removed 0 bases from V and 3 bases from J, with 10 bases in between. The CDR3 protein is CASSLGQAIYEQYF. CDR3 nucleotides: TGCGCCAGCAGCTTGGGGCAGGCCATCTACGAGCAGTACTTC.

The sample holds a few counts of this clone. The V call is TRBV6-5, the J call TRBJ2-3; perhaps TRBD2 as D (5 bases). V lost 5 bases and J 5 bases, leaving 17 bases between the germline ends. The germline CDR1 and CDR2 sequences are MNHEY and SVGAGI. There are 15 residues in the CDR3. Here the CDR3 DNA reads TGTGCCAGCAGTCGGACTCCCTCCATGGGAGATACGCAGTATTTT. It is translated as CASSRTPSMGDTQYF.